This T cell receptor (beta chain) originates from a study of cytomegalovirus exposure and HLA in healthy donors. Overall study findings and caveats: According to the study, roughly 160 TCR beta chains were cytomegalovirus-associated.

The germline V gene encodes CDR1 SGHTA and CDR2 FQGNSA. V lost 5 bases to trimming and J lost 6 bases; unmatched junction nucleotides: 5. The CDR3 contains 13 residues. Points on this clone: Antigen: not known.

Assay: immunoSEQ multiplex PCR; the TCRdb copy retains only in-frame clones and omits some. The data show tens of thousands of clones, more than 85% seen once. V and J are TRBV7-2 and TRBJ2-7, with 9 bases lining up with TRBD1. This clonotype was sampled from a woman aged 18-30 years in good health and CMV-seropositive. Sample: PBMCs. The CDR3 coding sequence is TGTGCCAGCAGCCGGGACAGGGTAACCGAGCAGTACTTC. It codes for CASSRDRVTEQYF. The full variable domain, in which reference TRBV7-2 and TRBJ2-7 provide the parts outside the CDR3, is GAGVSQSPSNKVTEKGKDVELRCDPISGHTALYWYRQSLGQGLEFLIYFQGNSAPDKSGLPSDRFSAERTGGSVSTLTIQRTQQEDSAVYLCASSRDRVTEQYFGPGTRLTVT.